These 15 T cell receptor beta chains came from one sample sequenced in a study of shared clonotypes between healthy human individuals. TCRdb's copy holds only in-frame clones and misses some; the assay was immunoSEQ multiplex PCR. The data hold more than 2 million clones, with 95% observed a single time. The sample was naive CD4+ T cells sorted from blood. Subset here: CD45RA+ positively selected. The origin of the receptors is a man younger than 35 in good health.

This sequence joins TRBV11-1 and TRBJ2-1; 9 bases line up with TRBD1. This CDR3 region has 15 residues. Germline V gene data show CDR1 as SGHAT and CDR2 as FQDESV (reference sequence). Unmatched junction bases numbered 5, after V lost 5 bases and J lost 3 bases. CDR3 residues: CASSQGQGNYNEQFF. The CDR3 nucleotides are TGTGCCAGCAGCCAGGGACAGGGCAACTACAATGAGCAGTTCTTC. The entire variable domain, with the rest obtained from reference TRBV11-1 and TRBJ2-1, is as follows: EAEVAQSPRYKITEKSQAVAFWCDPISGHATLYWYRQILGQGPELLVQFQDESVVDDSQLPKDRFSAERLKGVDSTLKIQPAELGDSAMYLCASSQGQGNYNEQFFGPGTRLTVL.

About this clone itself: At one end the junction does not follow the germline gene, possibly because of a read error. The chain carries TRBV11-3 and TRBJ2-5; TRBD2 aligns across 13 bases. Germline V gene sequence: CDR1 SGHNT, CDR2 YENEEA. The CDR3 length is 15 residues. CDR3 region: CASSPGTSGEEAQYF. The CDR3, as DNA: TGTGCCAGCAGCCCTGGGACTAGCGGGGAAGAGGCCCAGTACTTC.

The V and J genes are TRBV28 and TRBJ1-4; 8 bases fit TRBD1. This CDR3 comprises 14 residues. V lost 5 bases and J lost 4; bases outside the gene matches: 3. Germline V gives CDR1 MDHEN, CDR2 SYDVKM. The CDR3 nucleotides are TGTGCCAGCAGTCACAGGGGGAATAATGAAAAACTGTTTTTT. It specifies CASSHRGNNEKLFF. Together with reference TRBV28 and TRBJ1-4, the CDR3 gives the full variable domain: DVKVTQSSRYLVKRTGEKVFLECVQDMDHENMFWYRQDPGLGLRLIYFSYDVKMKEKGDIPEGYSVSREKKERFSLILESASTNQTSMYLCASSHRGNNEKLFFGSGTQLSVL.

V gene TRBV5-6 combines with J gene TRBJ2-5; TRBD1 aligns across 9 bases. The CDR3 length is 16 residues. Trimming took 1 base from V and 5 from J; bases not matched to a gene: 9. Germline V gene sequence: CDR1 SGHDT, CDR2 YYEEEE. The CDR3 loop is CASSLIVGQGWETQYF. The CDR3 DNA is TGTGCCAGCAGCTTGATCGTGGGACAGGGCTGGGAGACCCAGTACTTC. The full variable domain, completed using reference TRBV5-6 and TRBJ2-5, is DAGVTQSPTHLIKTRGQQVTLRCSPKSGHDTVSWYQQALGQGPQFIFQYYEEEERQRGNFPDRFSGHQFPNYSSELNVNALLLGDSALYLCASSLIVGQGWETQYFGPGTRLLVL.

This rearrangement joins TRBV19 to TRBJ2-1; 8 bases map to TRBD2. V gave up 1 base and J gave up 4 bases; unmatched junction bases: 3. The CDR3 totals 15 residues. CDR1 is LNHDA and CDR2 is SQIVND in the germline V gene (reference sequence). Written as DNA, the CDR3 is TGTGCCAGTAGTATAGGAACTAGCGGTTACAATGAGCAGTTCTTC. Its protein is CASSIGTSGYNEQFF.

The chain links TRBV27 to TRBJ1-4, with a weak D call TRBD1 (5 bases). V lost 3 bases to trimming and J lost 8 bases, with 13 bases between them. Per germline, CDR1 MNHEY and CDR2 SMNVEV (reference sequence). The CDR3 loop spans 14 amino acids. In DNA form, the CDR3 reads TGTGCCAGCAGTTTGCAACAGTGGGGGGAAAAACTGTTTTTT. Amino acids: CASSLQQWGEKLFF.

CDR3 DNA: TGTGCCAGCAGTTTAAGGCAAAGATATAGCAATCAGCCCCAGCATTTT. It encodes CASSLRQRYSNQPQHF. The genes are TRBV28 and TRBJ1-5; no reliable D call. The CDR3 sequence is 16 residues long. CDR1 and CDR2 from the germline V gene are MDHEN and SYDVKM. V lost 2 bases and J lost 0, with 11 bases in between.

This chain joins TRBV10-3 and TRBJ2-7, with a possible D match to TRBD1 (6 bases). The CDR3 spans 14 residues. V lost 4 bases and J lost 3, with 13 bases in between. Germline V gene sequence: CDR1 ENHRY, CDR2 SYGVKD. This CDR3 reads CAISGGLQGYEQYF. The CDR3 DNA follows: TGTGCCATCAGTGGCGGGTTACAGGGCTACGAGCAGTACTTC.

Concerning this clone itself: In the same sample, other DNA sequences code for this CDR3. This chain uses TRBV28 with TRBJ2-7, with D maybe TRBD1 (5 bases). V lost 2 bases and J lost 7, with 9 bases in between. CDR3 length equals 12 residues. Germline V gene lookup returns CDR1 MDHEN and CDR2 SYDVKM. The CDR3 sequence is CASSLLQGEQYF. The CDR3 coding sequence is TGTGCCAGCAGTTTACTTCAGGGTGAGCAGTACTTC.

This clone was recorded once. V is TRBV1 and J is TRBJ1-2; TRBD1, as called in the table, went unchecked against the DNA. TRBV1 is annotated as a pseudogene. The CDR3 runs 16 residues. CDR3 amino acids: CTSSQPGTDHLKGYTF. The DNA of the CDR3 is TGCACCAGCAGCCAACCCGGGACAGATCACCTTAAAGGCTACACCTTC.

The chain joins TRBV6-5 to TRBJ2-7; D unresolved. CDR3 size: 13 residues. Germline assignment: CDR1 MNHEY and CDR2 SVGAGI. Trimming took off 10 bases at V and 5 bases at J, with 18 bases between the two ends. The CDR3 DNA reads TGTGCCACACAGAAGAAGTCTACCCACGAGCAGTACTTC. The encoded protein is CATQKKSTHEQYF.

The chain carries TRBV10-3 and TRBJ2-2; D gene ambiguous. Germline lookup yields CDR1 ENHRY and CDR2 SYGVKD. V was trimmed by 0 bases and J by 0 bases, leaving 8 bases between them. This CDR3 comprises 16 residues. For the CDR3, the DNA is TGTGCCATCAGTGAGTCGGCTCGCCCGAACACCGGGGAGCTGTTTTTT. Residues: CAISESARPNTGELFF.

The CDR3 is CATALQGAGANVLTF. CDR3 sequence (DNA): TGTGCCACCGCGTTACAGGGGGCTGGGGCCAACGTCCTGACTTTC. V and J are TRBV15 and TRBJ2-6, with TRBD1 identical over 8 bases. The germline CDR1 and CDR2 sequences are LNHNV and YYDKDF (reference sequence). The length of the CDR3 is 15 residues. The V and J ends lost 8 bases and 2 bases, in that order; junction bases with no gene match: 5. Supplemented by reference TRBV15 and TRBJ2-6, the full variable domain reads DAMVIQNPRYQVTQFGKPVTLSCSQTLNHNVMYWYQQKSSQAPKLLFHYYDKDFNNEADTPDNFQSRRPNTSFCFLDIRSPGLGDTAMYLCATALQGAGANVLTFGAGSRLTVL.

To note about this clone: This sample also contains other DNA sequences that code for the same CDR3. The genes are TRBV6-5 and TRBJ2-5, with unresolved D. The CDR3 contains 13 residues. Germline V gene sequence: CDR1 MNHEY, CDR2 SVGAGI. V shed 0 bases and J shed 4 bases, with 6 bases lying between them. CDR3 sequence reads: CASSYSTGETQYF. The DNA for the CDR3 is TGTGCCAGCAGTTACTCGACGGGAGAGACCCAGTACTTC.

This clone appeared a few times. J is TRBJ2-2 and V is TRBV9; 10 positions match TRBD2. The V gene's germline CDR1 is SGDLS and CDR2 YYNGEE. V trimming: 3 bases; J trimming: 3 bases; junction bases outside the gene matches: 2. The length of the CDR3 is 15 residues. CDR3 in amino acids: CASSALAGYTGELFF. The CDR3 DNA sequence: TGTGCCAGCAGCGCACTAGCGGGATACACCGGGGAGCTGTTTTTT.